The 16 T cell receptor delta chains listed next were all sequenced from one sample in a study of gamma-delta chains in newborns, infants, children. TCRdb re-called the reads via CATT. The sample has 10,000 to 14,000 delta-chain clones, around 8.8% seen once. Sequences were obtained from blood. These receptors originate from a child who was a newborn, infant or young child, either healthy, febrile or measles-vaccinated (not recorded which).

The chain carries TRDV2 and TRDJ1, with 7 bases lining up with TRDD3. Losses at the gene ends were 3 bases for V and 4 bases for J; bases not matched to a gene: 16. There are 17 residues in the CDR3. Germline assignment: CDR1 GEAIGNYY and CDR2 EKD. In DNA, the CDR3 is TGTGCCTGTGACCCGTTACTTCGGGATACAAACCACGATAAACTCATCTTT. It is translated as CACDPLLRDTNHDKLIF.

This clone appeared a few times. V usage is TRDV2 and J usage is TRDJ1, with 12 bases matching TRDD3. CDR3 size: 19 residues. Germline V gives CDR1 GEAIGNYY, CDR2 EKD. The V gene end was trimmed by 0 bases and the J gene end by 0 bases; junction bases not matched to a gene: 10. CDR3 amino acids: CACDTVAGGYALYTDKLIF. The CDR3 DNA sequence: TGTGCCTGTGACACCGTTGCTGGGGGATACGCCCTATACACCGATAAACTCATCTTT.

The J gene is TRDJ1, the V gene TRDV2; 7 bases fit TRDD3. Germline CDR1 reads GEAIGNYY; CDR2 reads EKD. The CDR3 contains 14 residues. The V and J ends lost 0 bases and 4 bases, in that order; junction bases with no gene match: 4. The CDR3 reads CACDTLGVDDKLIF. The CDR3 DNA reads TGTGCCTGTGACACCCTGGGGGTTGACGATAAACTCATCTTT.

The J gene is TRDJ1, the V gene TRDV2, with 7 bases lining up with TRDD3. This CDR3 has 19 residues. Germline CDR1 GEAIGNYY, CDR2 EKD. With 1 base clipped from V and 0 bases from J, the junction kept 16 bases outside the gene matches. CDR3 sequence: CACDTIALSGDKNTDKLIF. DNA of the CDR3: TGTGCCTGTGACACAATTGCTCTCTCCGGGGATAAGAACACCGATAAACTCATCTTT.

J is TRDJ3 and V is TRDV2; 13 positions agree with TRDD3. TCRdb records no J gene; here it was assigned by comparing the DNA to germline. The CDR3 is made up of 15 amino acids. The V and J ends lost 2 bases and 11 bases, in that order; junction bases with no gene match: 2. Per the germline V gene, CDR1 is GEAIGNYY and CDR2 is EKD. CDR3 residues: CACDILGDTARQMFF. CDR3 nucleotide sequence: TGTGCCTGTGACATACTGGGGGATACGGCCCGACAGATGTTTTTC.

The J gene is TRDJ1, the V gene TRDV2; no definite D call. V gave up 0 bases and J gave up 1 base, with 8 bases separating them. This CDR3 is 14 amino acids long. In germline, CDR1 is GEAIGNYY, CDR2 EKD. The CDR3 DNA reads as TGTGCCTGTGACACCGTCGTGGCCACCGATAAACTCATCTTT. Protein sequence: CACDTVVATDKLIF.

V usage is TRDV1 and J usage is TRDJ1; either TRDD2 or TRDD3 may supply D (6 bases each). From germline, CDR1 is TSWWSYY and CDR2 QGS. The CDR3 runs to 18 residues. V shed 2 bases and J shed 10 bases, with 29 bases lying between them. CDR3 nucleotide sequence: TGTGCTCTTGGGGAAGGATCCTTCCGCTACTGGGAGAAGGGCAGACTCATCTTT. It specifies CALGEGSFRYWEKGRLIF.

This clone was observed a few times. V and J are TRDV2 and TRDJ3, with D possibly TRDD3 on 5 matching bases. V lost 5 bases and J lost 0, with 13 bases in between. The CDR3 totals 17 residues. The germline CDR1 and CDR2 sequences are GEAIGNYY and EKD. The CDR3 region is CACGTIPSSWDTRQMFF. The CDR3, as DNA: TGTGCCTGTGGCACGATACCTAGCTCCTGGGACACCCGACAGATGTTTTTC.

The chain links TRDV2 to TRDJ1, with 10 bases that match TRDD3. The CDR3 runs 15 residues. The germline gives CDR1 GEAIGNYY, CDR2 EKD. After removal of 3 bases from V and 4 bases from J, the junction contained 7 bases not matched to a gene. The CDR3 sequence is CACDPWGIQGDKLIF. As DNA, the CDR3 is TGTGCCTGTGACCCTTGGGGGATACAGGGCGATAAACTCATCTTT.

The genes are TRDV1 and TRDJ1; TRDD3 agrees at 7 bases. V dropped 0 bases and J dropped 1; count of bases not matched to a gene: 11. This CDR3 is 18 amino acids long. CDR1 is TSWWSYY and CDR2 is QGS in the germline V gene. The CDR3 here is CALGELGVRDTSTDKLIF. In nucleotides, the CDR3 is TGTGCTCTTGGGGAACTAGGAGTTCGGGATACATCCACCGATAAACTCATCTTT.

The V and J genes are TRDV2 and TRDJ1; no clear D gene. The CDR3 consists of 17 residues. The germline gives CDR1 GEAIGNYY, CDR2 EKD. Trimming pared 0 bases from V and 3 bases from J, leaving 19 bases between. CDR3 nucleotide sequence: TGTGCCTGTGACACCGTAAGTGGAATGGATTCGTCCGATAAACTCATCTTT. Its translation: CACDTVSGMDSSDKLIF.

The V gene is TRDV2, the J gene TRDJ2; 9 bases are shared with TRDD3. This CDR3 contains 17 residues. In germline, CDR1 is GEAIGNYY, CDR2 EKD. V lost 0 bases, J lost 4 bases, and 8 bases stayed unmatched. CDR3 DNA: TGTGCCTGTGACACCGGTTTTTGGGGGATAGCGACAGCACAACTCTTCTTT. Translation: CACDTGFWGIATAQLFF.

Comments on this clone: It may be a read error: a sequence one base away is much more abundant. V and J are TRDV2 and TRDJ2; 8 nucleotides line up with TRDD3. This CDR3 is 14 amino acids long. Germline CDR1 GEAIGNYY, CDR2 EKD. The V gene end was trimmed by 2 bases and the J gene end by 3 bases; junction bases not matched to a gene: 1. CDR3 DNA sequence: TGTGCCTGTGACATCTGGGGGATGACAGCACAACTCTTCTTT. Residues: CACDIWGMTAQLFF.

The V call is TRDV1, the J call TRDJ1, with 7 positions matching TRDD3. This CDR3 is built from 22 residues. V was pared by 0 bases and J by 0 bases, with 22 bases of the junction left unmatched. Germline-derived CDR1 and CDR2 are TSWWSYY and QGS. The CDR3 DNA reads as TGTGCTCTTGGGGAACTATCGATGACCTATCCCAACCTGGGGGGTTACACCGATAAACTCATCTTT. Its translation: CALGELSMTYPNLGGYTDKLIF.

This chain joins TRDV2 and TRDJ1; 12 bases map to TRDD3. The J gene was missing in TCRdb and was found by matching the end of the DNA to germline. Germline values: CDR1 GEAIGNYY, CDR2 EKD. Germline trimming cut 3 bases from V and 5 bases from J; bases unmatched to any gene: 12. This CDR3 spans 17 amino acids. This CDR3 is CACDGLGDTRPMDKLIF. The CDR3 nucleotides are TGTGCCTGTGACGGCCTGGGGGATACGCGCCCGATGGATAAACTCATCTTT.

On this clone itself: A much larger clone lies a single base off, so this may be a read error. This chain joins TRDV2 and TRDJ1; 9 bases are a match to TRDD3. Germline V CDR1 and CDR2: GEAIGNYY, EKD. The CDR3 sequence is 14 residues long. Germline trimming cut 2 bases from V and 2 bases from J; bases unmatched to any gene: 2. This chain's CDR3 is CACDKLGETDKLIF. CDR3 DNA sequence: TGTGCCTGTGACAAACTGGGGGAAACCGATAAACTCATCTTT.